This T cell receptor beta chain was retrieved from a study of Ad26.COV2.S vaccination and SARS-CoV-2 variants. Sample treatment: roughly 19 received Ad26.COV2.S at low or high dose, single or two shots; five or six received placebo; per-sample allocation not given. The study sampled participants on day 63 after the first vaccine or placebo injection. The protocol was immunoSEQ multiplex PCR, while the TCRdb copy is restricted to in-frame clones and leaves out a portion. Of roughly 390,000 clones listed, about 85% are singletons. The V and J ends lost 5 bases and 4 bases, in that order; junction bases with no gene match: 6. The CDR3 covers 14 residues. Germline V lookup: CDR1 MNHEY, CDR2 SMNVEV (reference sequence).

V gene TRBV27 combines with J gene TRBJ1-1, with 8 bases fitting TRBD1. The sequence derives from a person aged 18 to 65 who received the Ad26.COV2.S COVID-19 vaccine or a placebo. The sequenced sample was peripheral blood, obtained in a trial of Ad26.COV2.S vaccine versus placebo. CDR3 sequence: CASSTHRGGTEAFF. CDR3 sequence (DNA): TGTGCCAGCAGTACCCACAGGGGGGGCACTGAAGCTTTCTTT.